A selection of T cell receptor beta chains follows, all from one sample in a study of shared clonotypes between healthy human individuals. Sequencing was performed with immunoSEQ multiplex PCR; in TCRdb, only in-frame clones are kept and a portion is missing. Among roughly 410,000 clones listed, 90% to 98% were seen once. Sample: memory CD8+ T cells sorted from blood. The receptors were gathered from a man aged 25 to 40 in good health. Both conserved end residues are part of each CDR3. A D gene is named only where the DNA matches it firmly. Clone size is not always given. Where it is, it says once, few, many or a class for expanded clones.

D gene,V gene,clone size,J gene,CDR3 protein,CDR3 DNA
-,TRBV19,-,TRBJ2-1,CASSIGQLGDEQFF,TGTGCCAGTAGTATCGGGCAGCTAGGAGATGAGCAGTTCTTC
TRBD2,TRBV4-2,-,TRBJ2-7,CASSQDALAGGVEQYF,TGTGCCAGCAGCCAAGATGCCCTAGCGGGAGGGGTCGAGCAGTACTTC
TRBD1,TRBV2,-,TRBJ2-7,CASWGQGALEQYF,TGTGCCAGCTGGGGACAGGGGGCGCTCGAGCAGTACTTC
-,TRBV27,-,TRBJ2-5,CASSFQGLKETQYF,TGTGCCAGCAGTTTCCAGGGGCTGAAAGAGACCCAGTACTTC
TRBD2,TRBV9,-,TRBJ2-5,CASSVGGSGRGRETQYF,TGTGCCAGCAGCGTAGGAGGTAGCGGGAGAGGTCGAGAGACCCAGTACTTC
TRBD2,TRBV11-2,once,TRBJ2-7,CASSFRTRSYEQYF,TGTGCCAGCAGCTTCCGGACTAGAAGCTACGAGCAGTACTTC
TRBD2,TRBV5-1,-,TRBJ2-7,CASSVLAGGPVEQYF,TGCGCCAGCAGCGTATTAGCGGGAGGGCCTGTCGAGCAGTACTTC
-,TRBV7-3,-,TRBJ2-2,CASSSGTGELFF,TGTGCCAGCAGTTCCGGCACCGGGGAGCTGTTTTTT
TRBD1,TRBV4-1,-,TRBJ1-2,CATRTGGGVNGYTF,TGCGCCACCCGTACAGGAGGGGGCGTTAATGGCTACACCTTC
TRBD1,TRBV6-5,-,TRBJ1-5,CASSTGTEGNQPQHF,TGTGCCAGCAGTACCGGGACAGAGGGGAATCAGCCCCAGCATTTT
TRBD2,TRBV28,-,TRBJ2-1,CASNRKRLADEQFF,TGTGCCAGCAACAGAAAACGACTAGCCGATGAGCAGTTCTTC
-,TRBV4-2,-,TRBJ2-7,CASSQASGVYEQYF,TGTGCCAGCAGCCAAGCGAGCGGAGTTTACGAGCAGTACTTC
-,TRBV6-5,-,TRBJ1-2,CASRGSSFYGYTF,TGTGCCAGCAGGGGGAGCTCTTTCTATGGCTACACCTTC
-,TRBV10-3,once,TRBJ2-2,CAIRALWDGELFF,TGTGCCATTCGAGCGCTTTGGGACGGGGAGCTGTTTTTT
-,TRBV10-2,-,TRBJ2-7,CASSGSSYEQYF,TGCGCCAGCTCGGGAAGCAGCTACGAGCAGTACTTC
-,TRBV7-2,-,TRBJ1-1,CASSLSSGNNEAFF,TGTGCCAGCAGCCTATCTTCTGGAAATAATGAAGCTTTCTTT
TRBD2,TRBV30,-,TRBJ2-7,CAWTSGSEQYF,TGTGCCTGGACTAGCGGGAGCGAGCAGTACTTC
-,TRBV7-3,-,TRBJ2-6,CASSATRAGANVLTF,TGTGCCAGCAGCGCCACAAGGGCTGGGGCCAACGTCCTGACTTTC
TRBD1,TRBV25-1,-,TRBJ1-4,CASSGWDRGQEKLFF,TGTGCCAGCAGTGGATGGGACAGGGGGCAGGAAAAACTGTTTTTT
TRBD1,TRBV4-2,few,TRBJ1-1,CASSQGQGTEAFF,TGTGCCAGCAGCCAAGGACAGGGCACTGAAGCTTTCTTT
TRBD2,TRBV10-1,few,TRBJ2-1,CASSDSGSSYNEQFF,TGCGCCAGCAGTGATAGCGGGAGCTCCTACAATGAGCAGTTCTTC
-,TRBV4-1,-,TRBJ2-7,CASSQDNRGVYKQYF,TGCGCCAGCAGCCAAGACAACCGGGGAGTATACAAGCAGTACTTC
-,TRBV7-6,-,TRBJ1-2,CASSLGLNYGYTF,TGTGCCAGCAGCTTAGGCCTAAACTATGGCTACACCTTC
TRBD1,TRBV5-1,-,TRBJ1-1,CASRLGDLGGFPEAFF,TGCGCCAGCAGGCTTGGGGACTTAGGGGGCTTTCCTGAAGCTTTCTTT
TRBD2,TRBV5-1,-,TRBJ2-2,CASSRASGTNTGELFF,TGCGCCAGCAGCCGGGCTAGCGGGACGAACACCGGGGAGCTGTTTTTT
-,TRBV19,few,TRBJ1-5,CASSTQPQQPQHF,TGTGCCAGTAGTACGCAACCCCAGCAGCCCCAGCATTTT
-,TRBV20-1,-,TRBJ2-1,CSASLYNEQFF,TGCAGTGCTAGTCTATACAATGAGCAGTTCTTC
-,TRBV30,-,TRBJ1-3,CAWGPMGNTIYF,TGTGCCTGGGGCCCCATGGGAAACACCATATATTTT
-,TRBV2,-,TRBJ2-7,CASSPWGEYEQYF,TGTGCCAGCAGTCCTTGGGGGGAATACGAGCAGTACTTC
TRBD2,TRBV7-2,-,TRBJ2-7,CASTSGGEQYF,TGTGCCAGCACCTCGGGGGGCGAGCAGTACTTC